The 22 T cell receptor beta chains given below trace back to one sample, sequenced in a study of response to subunit inactivated influenza vaccine. TCRdb reprocessed the RT-PCR reads via MiXCR and lists one record per CDR3 protein. The repertoire consists of more than 400,000 distinct CDR3 sequences, with about a tenth occurring once and the leading ten covering about 12%. The source was PBMCs from blood, collected 45 days after vaccination. These receptors were collected from a man over 45 who received an inactivated influenza vaccine.

This clonotype was seen at least ten times. The rearrangement links TRBV28 to TRBJ2-1, with TRBD1 as a possible D gene (5 bases). The CDR3 is 17 residues long. Looked up from germline, CDR1 is MDHEN and CDR2 is SYDVKM. The V gene lost 5 bases and the J gene lost 7 bases, with 24 bases spanning the gap. CDR3 in amino acids: CASSIPLGATGRNEQFF. The CDR3 DNA sequence: TGTGCCAGCAGTATTCCGTTAGGGGCCACTGGAAGAAATGAGCAGTTCTTC.

For the CDR3, the DNA is TGTGCCAGCAGCTTATCGACAGGCTTTAATTCACCCCTCCACTTT. Residues: CASSLSTGFNSPLHF. The rearrangement joins TRBV7-9 to TRBJ1-6; D might be TRBD1 (6 bases). Trimming removed 2 bases from V and 6 bases from J, with 11 bases in between. CDR3 length equals 15 residues. Germline V gives CDR1 SEHNR, CDR2 FQNEAQ (reference sequence).

The sample holds many counts of this clonotype. V is TRBV7-2 and J is TRBJ2-7; no clear D gene. Trimming stripped 3 bases from V and 7 bases from J, with 10 bases between. This CDR3 has 12 residues. In germline, CDR1 is SGHTA, CDR2 FQGNSA. CDR3 sequence reads: CASSFALGEQYF. The CDR3, as DNA: TGTGCCAGCAGCTTTGCCCTAGGGGAGCAGTACTTC.

This chain uses TRBV6-1 with TRBJ1-1; D uncertain. The germline CDR1 and CDR2 sequences are MNHNS and SASEGT. V lost 2 bases to trimming and J lost 0 bases, with 7 bases between them. The length of the CDR3 is 14 residues. CDR3 sequence (DNA): TGTGCCAGCAGTGAATGGGGAGTGAACACTGAAGCTTTCTTT. The encoded protein is CASSEWGVNTEAFF.

The chain's CDR3 is CSATGGTSRGKPDTQYF. The DNA of the CDR3 is TGCAGTGCTACGGGCGGGACTAGCAGGGGGAAGCCAGATACGCAGTATTTT. The chain uses TRBV20-1 and TRBJ2-3, with 9 bases fitting TRBD2. CDR1 and CDR2 from the germline V gene are DFQATT and SNEGSKA (reference sequence). Trimming at V came to 4 bases and at J to 4 bases, leaving 15 bases not matched to a gene. CDR3 size: 17 residues.

This clonotype was detected ten times or more. This sequence joins TRBV29-1 and TRBJ2-1; TRBD2 agrees at 10 bases. J lost 3 bases, V lost 6 bases, and 8 bases had no gene match. The length of the CDR3 is 15 residues. The germline CDR1 and CDR2 sequences are SQVTM and ANQGSEA. The DNA for the CDR3 is TGCAGCGTCTTCCTACTAGCGGGGCTCTACAATGAGCAGTTCTTC. It is translated as CSVFLLAGLYNEQFF.

This clonotype has more than one count but fewer than ten. This rearrangement joins TRBV20-1 to TRBJ2-3; TRBD2 is a possible D gene (6 bases). The CDR3 length is 14 residues. The V and J ends lost 7 bases and 2 bases respectively, with 16 bases between them. Germline V gene lookup returns CDR1 DFQATT and CDR2 SNEGSKA (reference sequence). This chain's CDR3 is CSGKGSGVTDTQYF. DNA of the CDR3: TGCAGTGGTAAAGGGTCGGGAGTCACAGATACGCAGTATTTT.

This clonotype came up once. V gene TRBV6-5 combines with J gene TRBJ2-7; weak D call: TRBD1 (7 bases). CDR1 and CDR2 (germline): MNHEY, SVGAGI. CDR3 length equals 18 residues. Trimming cost V 3 bases and J 3 bases, with 24 bases left between them. The CDR3 reads CASSYNGRGVASSYEQYF. CDR3 coding DNA: TGTGCCAGCAGTTATAATGGCAGGGGGGTAGCTTCCAGCTACGAGCAGTACTTC.

V gene TRBV3-1 combines with J gene TRBJ2-2; possibly TRBD1 for D (5 bases). CDR1 and CDR2 from the germline V gene are LGHDT and YNNKEL (reference sequence). This CDR3 is 17 amino acids long. The ends were cut back, 2 bases at V and 2 bases at J, with 15 bases in the middle. For the CDR3, the DNA is TGTGCCAGCAGCCAAAATGACAGAGCCCCTAACACCGGGGAGCTGTTTTTT. It codes for CASSQNDRAPNTGELFF.

The chain links TRBV12-3 or TRBV12-4 to TRBJ1-5; 9 nucleotides match TRBD1. This CDR3 is built from 19 residues. Trimming cost V 6 bases and J 0 bases; bases outside gene matches: 15. CDR3 coding DNA: TGTGCCAGCAGCCTATCTTTAGGGACAGGGAAGTATAGCAATCAGCCCCAGCATTTT. Amino acids: CASSLSLGTGKYSNQPQHF.

This clonotype was picked up a small number of times. The chain carries TRBV7-2 and TRBJ2-7; no clear D gene. The CDR3 contains 14 residues. Germline V lookup: CDR1 SGHTA, CDR2 FQGNSA. V was cut by 3 bases and J by 2 bases, with 11 bases left in between. CDR3: CASSFPGNTYEQYF. In DNA, the CDR3 is TGTGCCAGCAGCTTCCCGGGCAACACCTACGAGCAGTACTTC.

J is TRBJ2-7 and V is TRBV3-1, with D tentatively TRBD1 (5 bases). From germline, CDR1 is LGHDT and CDR2 YNNKEL (reference sequence). Between the trimmed V and J ends, which lost 1 base and 7 bases, there was a span of 11 bases. The CDR3 totals 13 residues. CDR3 protein: CASSQVGRSEQYF. In DNA, the CDR3 is TGTGCCAGCAGCCAAGTGGGGCGGTCTGAGCAGTACTTC.

This clonotype was recorded at least ten times. The gene calls are TRBV6-2 or TRBV6-3 and TRBJ2-1; D ambiguous. CDR3 length equals 12 residues. V was shortened by 4 bases and J by 4 bases, with 5 bases between the two germline ends. The V gene's germline CDR1 is MNHEY and CDR2 SVGEGT. The CDR3 reads CASSSLYNEQFF. The CDR3, as DNA: TGTGCCAGCAGTTCTCTATACAATGAGCAGTTCTTC.

This clonotype was found a few times. The chain joins TRBV27 to TRBJ1-1; TRBD1 is a possible D gene (6 bases). This CDR3 comprises 15 residues. In germline, CDR1 is MNHEY, CDR2 SMNVEV (reference sequence). The V end lost 2 bases, the J end lost 4 bases, and 14 bases lay between the germline ends. CDR3 protein: CASSLTPGAPTEAFF. In DNA, the CDR3 is TGTGCCAGCAGTTTAACCCCAGGGGCCCCCACTGAAGCTTTCTTT.

The CDR3 sequence is CSARPAKTTDTQYF. CDR3 DNA sequence: TGCAGTGCTAGGCCAGCGAAAACCACAGATACGCAGTATTTT. The chain combines TRBV20-1 with TRBJ2-3; D gene ambiguous. The length of the CDR3 is 14 residues. V lost 3 bases and J 2 bases, leaving 12 bases between the germline ends. Germline V gene data show CDR1 as DFQATT and CDR2 as SNEGSKA (reference sequence).

This chain uses TRBV12-3 or TRBV12-4 with TRBJ2-2; D is perhaps TRBD1 or TRBD2 (5 bases each). The CDR3 has 14 amino acids. V shed 7 bases and J shed 2 bases, with 11 bases lying between them. Here the CDR3 reads CASTRDANTGELFF. Written as DNA, the CDR3 is TGTGCCAGCACCCGGGACGCTAACACCGGGGAGCTGTTTTTT.

Ten or more counts support this clonotype. The chain joins TRBV20-1 to TRBJ2-2; D unclear. The V end lost 1 base, the J end lost 7 bases, and 4 bases lay between the germline ends. The germline V gene has CDR1 DFQATT and CDR2 SNEGSKA (reference sequence). The CDR3 is made up of 11 amino acids. CDR3 bases: TGCAGTGCTAGAGTTAGCGGGGAGCTGTTTTTT. It translates to CSARVSGELFF.

There are a few counts of this clonotype. V gene TRBV7-2 combines with J gene TRBJ2-1, with D possibly matching TRBD1 (5 bases). Germline-derived CDR1 and CDR2 are SGHTA and FQGNSA. The V gene lost 4 bases and the J gene lost 7 bases, with 17 bases spanning the gap. The CDR3 has 15 residues. The CDR3 loop is CASSYDSTLRNEQFF. The DNA for the CDR3 is TGTGCCAGCAGCTATGACAGTACCCTAAGGAATGAGCAGTTCTTC.

The sample holds a few counts of this clonotype. The chain's CDR3 is CASGHSYNEQFF. As DNA, the CDR3 is TGTGCCAGCGGACACTCCTACAATGAGCAGTTCTTC. The genes are TRBV6-5 and TRBJ2-1; D possibly corresponds to TRBD1 (5 bases). The V end was cut by 8 bases, the J end by 0 bases, with 5 bases between. This CDR3 has 12 amino acids. Per germline, CDR1 MNHEY and CDR2 SVGAGI.

J is TRBJ2-2 and V is TRBV10-3; TRBD2 might be the D (5 bases). Germline V lookup: CDR1 ENHRY, CDR2 SYGVKD. V was clipped by 5 bases and J by 4 bases, with 8 bases between them. The CDR3 consists of 13 residues. CDR3 sequence: CAISKGGTGELFF. As DNA, the CDR3 is TGTGCCATCAGTAAAGGAGGCACCGGGGAGCTGTTTTTT.

The DNA for the CDR3 is TGTGCCAGCAGTTTTAAGGAGGGTAGGGAGACCCAGTACTTC. Its translation is CASSFKEGRETQYF. The V and J genes are TRBV12-3 or TRBV12-4 and TRBJ2-5; maybe TRBD2 (6 bases). The germline V and J ends were trimmed by 3 bases and 5 bases, with 13 bases remaining between them. The CDR3 extends over 14 amino acids.

This clonotype was counted only a few times. The rearrangement uses TRBV6-5 and TRBJ2-2; D unclear. The V gene's germline CDR1 is MNHEY and CDR2 SVGAGI. Trimming cost V 4 bases and J 7 bases, with 7 bases left between them. The CDR3 extends over 12 amino acids. The CDR3 loop is CASSSSIGELFF. CDR3 coding DNA: TGTGCCAGCAGTTCCAGCATCGGGGAGCTGTTTTTT.